This is a list of T cell receptor beta chains from one sample in a study of cytomegalovirus exposure and HLA in healthy donors. The assay was immunoSEQ multiplex PCR, and TCRdb's table has in-frame clones only and misses some. The profile covers 18,000 or so clones, with more than 65% appearing a single time and about 3.8% taken by the ten largest. The sequencing input was PBMCs. The receptors were gathered from a man aged 18 to 30 in good health and CMV-seronegative. CDR3s include the opening cysteine and the closing phenylalanine or tryptophan. D genes are given only for firm matches. Only some rows state a clone size, as once, few, many or a class for expanded clones.

j_gene | v_gene | abundance | d_gene | CDR3aa | CDR3nt
TRBJ2-7 | TRBV6-1 | - | TRBD1 | CASGYPGQGREQYF | TGTGCCAGCGGCTACCCGGGACAGGGGCGGGAGCAGTACTTC
TRBJ2-7 | TRBV4-2 | - | TRBD2 | CASSQDTSGSYEQYF | TGTGCCAGCAGCCAAGATACTAGCGGGTCCTACGAGCAGTACTTC
TRBJ2-5 | TRBV30 | - | TRBD2 | CAGIWRAGGQYQETQYF | TGTGCCGGAATTTGGAGAGCGGGGGGGCAGTACCAAGAGACCCAGTACTTC
TRBJ1-1 | TRBV5-1 | - | - | CASSLDRYNTEAFF | TGCGCCAGCAGCTTGGACAGGTATAACACTGAAGCTTTCTTT
TRBJ1-5 | TRBV30 | - | - | CAWSRGGGERNQPQHF | TGTGCCTGGAGTCGGGGGGGAGGAGAGCGCAATCAGCCCCAGCATTTT
TRBJ2-3 | TRBV5-1 | - | TRBD2 | CASSPGTSGRDTQYF | TGCGCCAGCAGCCCGGGGACTAGCGGGCGTGATACGCAGTATTTT
TRBJ2-7 | TRBV29-1 | - | - | CSVSGSTYEQYF | TGCAGCGTCTCAGGGTCCACCTACGAGCAGTACTTC
TRBJ1-5 | TRBV6-5 | once | - | CASRGVSNQPQHF | TGTGCCAGCAGAGGAGTATCCAATCAGCCCCAGCATTTT
TRBJ1-5 | TRBV2 | - | TRBD1 | CASGKGTGGRQPQHF | TGTGCCAGCGGAAAAGGAACAGGGGGCAGGCAGCCCCAGCATTTT
TRBJ1-1 | TRBV6-5 | once | - | CASLGASAEAFF | TGTGCCAGCTTGGGGGCGTCAGCAGAAGCTTTCTTT
TRBJ2-3 | TRBV18 | - | - | CASSQKEGFADTQYF | TGTGCCAGCTCTCAGAAGGAGGGTTTCGCAGATACGCAGTATTTT
TRBJ2-1 | TRBV4-3 | medium-sized | TRBD2 | CASSQDPAGDNEQFF | TGCGCCAGCAGCCAAGATCCAGCGGGGGATAATGAGCAGTTCTTC
TRBJ1-1 | TRBV7-3 | - | - | CASMVQANTEAFF | TGTGCCAGCATGGTACAGGCGAACACTGAAGCTTTCTTT
TRBJ2-4 | TRBV10-2 | - | TRBD2 | CASSAAGVAKNIQYF | TGCGCCAGCAGTGCCGCGGGGGTGGCCAAAAACATTCAGTACTTC
TRBJ1-1 | TRBV6-4 | once | - | CASRKDQGWDTEAFF | TGTGCCAGCAGAAAAGACCAGGGGTGGGACACTGAAGCTTTCTTT
TRBJ2-7 | TRBV29-1 | - | - | CSVGTRAEQYF | TGCAGCGTCGGGACAAGGGCCGAGCAGTACTTC
TRBJ1-1 | TRBV30 | - | - | CAWSVWGGLDTEAFF | TGTGCCTGGAGTGTATGGGGGGGCCTGGACACTGAAGCTTTCTTT